This T cell receptor (beta chain) is drawn from a study of Siglec-9 on CD8 T cells in melanoma. Study results and limitations: An effector memory CD8+ T-cell subset seemingly accumulating in melanoma was reportedly marked and regulated by Siglec-9.

Profiling relied on immunoSEQ multiplex PCR, and the TCRdb table lists in-frame clones only, not all of them. Here the sample spans over 30,000 clones, around 82% being singletons. Remarks on this clone: Its antigen remains unknown.

The sequence derives from a human donor in good health. Specimen: Siglec-9- CD8+ T cells sorted from blood.

The CDR3 region is CASSYRTGGDEQFF. Written as DNA, the CDR3 is TGTGCCAGCAGCTACCGGACAGGGGGCGATGAGCAGTTCTTC. J is TRBJ2-1 and V is TRBV7-6, with TRBD1 identical over 11 bases. The CDR3 loop spans 14 amino acids. V lost 4 bases and J lost 8; bases outside the gene matches: 4. Germline values: CDR1 SGHVS, CDR2 FNYEAQ.